Presented here are 17 T cell receptor beta chains from one specimen sequenced in a study of T cells in localized non-small cell lung cancer. The data were produced by immunoSEQ multiplex PCR, yet TCRdb's version contains in-frame clones alone and is incomplete. The data contain thousands of clones, 15% of them seen just once; the ten biggest clones take up about 5%. The starting material was normal lung tissue next to the tumor, obtained before any cancer treatment. These receptors originate from a male donor older than 55 with stage II squamous cell lung carcinoma.

The J gene is TRBJ2-1, the V gene TRBV5-1, with 12 bases identical to TRBD2. V dropped 4 bases and J dropped 4; count of bases not matched to a gene: 9. This CDR3 spans 17 amino acids. Germline V gene lookup returns CDR1 SGHRS and CDR2 YFSETQ. CDR3 DNA: TGCGCCAGCAGCCTCTCTAGCGGGAGGGCCGGTTACAATGAGCAGTTCTTC. It specifies CASSLSSGRAGYNEQFF.

This sequence joins TRBV11-3 and TRBJ2-1; 14 nucleotides agree with TRBD2. CDR1 is SGHNT and CDR2 is YENEEA in the germline V gene. This CDR3 region has 16 residues. V was clipped by 3 bases and J by 4 bases; unmatched bases: 2. CDR3 coding DNA: TGTGCCAGCAGCTTGGGACTAGCGGGAGCATACAATGAGCAGTTCTTC. It translates to CASSLGLAGAYNEQFF.

This clone came up a few times. V gene TRBV15 combines with J gene TRBJ2-3; TRBD2 agrees at 8 bases. The CDR3 extends over 14 amino acids. V shed 3 bases, J shed 6 bases, and the junction held 5 bases outside the gene matches. Germline CDR1 is LNHNV and CDR2 is YYDKDF (reference sequence). In DNA, the CDR3 is TGTGCCACCAGCAGGCGGGGGGCCGGGGATACGCAGTATTTT. This gives the protein CATSRRGAGDTQYF.

The chain combines TRBV28 with TRBJ1-4; the D gene is possibly TRBD1 (6 bases). V was pared by 8 bases and J by 13 bases, with 23 bases between. The CDR3 extends over 14 amino acids. The germline V gene has CDR1 MDHEN and CDR2 SYDVKM. Here the CDR3 DNA reads TGTGCCAGCCAACCAGGGGCTAGACTAGGTGGACTGTTTTTT. Translated, it gives CASQPGARLGGLFF.

The chain joins TRBV18 to TRBJ2-7, with D hard to call. This CDR3 has 13 amino acids. Germline V gene sequence: CDR1 KGHSH, CDR2 LQKENI. The V end lost 1 base, the J end lost 0 bases, and 4 bases lay between the germline ends. CDR3 sequence (DNA): TGTGCCAGCTCACCACGGGACTCCTACGAGCAGTACTTC. Protein product: CASSPRDSYEQYF.

The rearrangement joins TRBV19 to TRBJ2-7; 10 positions agree with TRBD1. This CDR3 region has 16 residues. J lost 2 bases, V lost 3 bases, and 7 bases had no gene match. Germline CDR1 reads LNHDA; CDR2 reads SQIVND (reference sequence). Here the CDR3 reads CASSMSDRGFPYEQYF. For the CDR3, the DNA is TGTGCCAGTAGTATGTCGGACAGGGGGTTCCCCTACGAGCAGTACTTC.

This clone is judged medium-sized. The CDR3 DNA is TGTGCCAGCAGCTTCATACCTTCGGCAAACACTGAAGCTTTCTTT. Its translation is CASSFIPSANTEAFF. This chain connects TRBV11-3 to TRBJ1-1; D remains ambiguous. The CDR3 spans 15 residues. Looked up from germline, CDR1 is SGHNT and CDR2 is YENEEA. V lost 3 bases to trimming and J lost 2 bases, with 13 bases between them.

This clone occurred a few times. The chain joins TRBV11-3 to TRBJ1-3; D is ambiguous. The CDR3 is made up of 15 amino acids. Germline CDR1 reads SGHNT; CDR2 reads YENEEA. V dropped 5 bases and J dropped 0 bases, with 11 bases sitting between them. Written as DNA, the CDR3 is TGTGCCAGCAGCAAGATTTTGTCCTCTGGAAACACCATATATTTT. Its translation: CASSKILSSGNTIYF.

This chain uses TRBV6-8 with TRBJ2-1, with 8 bases matching TRBD1. The junction had 5 bases not matched to a gene; V was cut back by 6 bases and J by 1 base. Germline CDR1 MNHGY, CDR2 SAAAGT. The CDR3 runs to 15 residues. CDR3 protein: CASRETGGSYNEQFF. In nucleotides, the CDR3 is TGTGCCAGCAGAGAAACAGGGGGGTCCTACAATGAGCAGTTCTTC.

V gene TRBV11-3 combines with J gene TRBJ2-1, with D possibly matching TRBD2 (6 bases). The V gene's germline CDR1 is SGHNT and CDR2 YENEEA. V gave up 4 bases and J gave up 5 bases, with 15 bases separating them. CDR3 length equals 15 residues. CDR3 sequence (DNA): TGTGCCAGCAGCTACGGGAGTTCCCGCCACAATGAGCAGTTCTTC. Translation: CASSYGSSRHNEQFF.

The J gene is TRBJ1-5, the V gene TRBV19; D not certain. Germline V CDR1 and CDR2: LNHDA, SQIVND (reference sequence). Trimming stripped 3 bases from V and 0 bases from J, with 6 bases between. This CDR3 spans 14 amino acids. CDR3 amino acids: CASSIKGSNQPQHF. Here the CDR3 DNA reads TGTGCCAGTAGTATCAAGGGTAGCAATCAGCCCCAGCATTTT.

This clone was seen more than once but under ten times. CDR3 sequence: CASSMVQGALNADGYTF. The CDR3 DNA sequence: TGTGCCAGTAGTATGGTCCAGGGGGCCCTGAACGCGGATGGCTACACCTTC. The V gene is TRBV19, the J gene TRBJ1-2, with 8 bases lining up with TRBD1. The CDR3 is made up of 17 amino acids. Germline V CDR1 and CDR2: LNHDA, SQIVND (reference sequence). V was pared by 3 bases and J by 6 bases, with 15 bases of the junction left unmatched.

This clone is labeled medium-sized. V gene TRBV18 combines with J gene TRBJ1-3; a possible D gene is TRBD1 (5 bases). V was trimmed by 3 bases and J by 7 bases, leaving 13 bases between them. CDR1 and CDR2 (germline): KGHSH, LQKENI. CDR3 length equals 14 residues. This CDR3 is CASSPSEGANTIYF. CDR3 coding DNA: TGTGCCAGCTCACCGAGTGAAGGGGCGAACACCATATATTTT.

This clone was picked up a small number of times. This chain connects TRBV19 to TRBJ2-7; D possibly corresponds to TRBD2 (5 bases). With 8 bases removed from V and 2 bases from J, the gap between germline ends came to 19 bases. The CDR3 is 15 amino acids. Per the germline V gene, CDR1 is LNHDA and CDR2 is SQIVND (reference sequence). This CDR3 reads CASGNLGEVPYEQYF. Written as DNA, the CDR3 is TGTGCCAGTGGCAATTTGGGAGAAGTCCCCTACGAGCAGTACTTC.

The V and J genes are TRBV28 and TRBJ1-2; the D is unclear. Per the germline V gene, CDR1 is MDHEN and CDR2 is SYDVKM. V was clipped by 5 bases and J by 8 bases, with 18 bases between them. The CDR3 has 14 residues. The DNA for the CDR3 is TGTGCCAGCAGTCCCGACCCCACGTGGCACGGCTACACCTTC. As protein: CASSPDPTWHGYTF.

This sequence joins TRBV6-8 and TRBJ1-4; D is possibly TRBD1 (5 bases). Per the germline V gene, CDR1 is MNHGY and CDR2 is SAAAGT. The CDR3 length is 16 residues. Trimming shortened V by 5 bases and J by 2 bases, and 15 bases separated the two germline ends. The CDR3 here is CASSGGRGVTNEKLFF. The CDR3 nucleotides are TGTGCCAGCAGTGGGGGACGGGGAGTGACTAATGAAAAACTGTTTTTT.

This clone is labeled as medium-sized. V usage is TRBV4-1 and J usage is TRBJ2-7, with a weak D call TRBD1 (6 bases). CDR3 length equals 13 residues. Germline V gene data show CDR1 as MGHRA and CDR2 as YSYEKL. The V gene lost 3 bases and the J gene lost 1 base, with 7 bases spanning the gap. CDR3 sequence (DNA): TGCGCCAGCAGCCAGGGGGCTTCCTACGAGCAGTACTTC. Translated: CASSQGASYEQYF.